Listed here is a single T cell receptor beta chain. Its antigen is not identified. This CDR3 region has 12 residues. The germline V gene encodes CDR1 SGHNT and CDR2 YYREEE (reference sequence). V lost 4 bases to trimming and J lost 5 bases; unmatched junction nucleotides: 2. This specimen belongs to a study of cytomegalovirus exposure and HLA in healthy donors. Study background: Just over 80% of 398 genotyped donors fell in the Caucasian-associated ancestry cluster.

Donors counted as nominally healthy when sampled, yet unrecorded immune exposures were likely. Overall study findings and caveats: Across donors, sequencing depth was assumed by presence/absence analyses to be roughly uniform.

Both 60 Vbeta primers and 13 Jbeta primers went into the PCR. Produced via immunoSEQ multiplex PCR; TCRdb's table is partial and in-frame only. The sample holds 150,000 to 200,000 clones, about 79% seen once. The source is a girl under 10 years old in good health and CMV-seropositive. The sample taken for sequencing was PBMCs. The genes are TRBV5-4 and TRBJ1-2; 7 bases agree with TRBD1. The CDR3 reads CASSRQGYGYTF. The CDR3 region has the DNA TGTGCCAGCAGCAGACAGGGTTATGGCTACACCTTC.